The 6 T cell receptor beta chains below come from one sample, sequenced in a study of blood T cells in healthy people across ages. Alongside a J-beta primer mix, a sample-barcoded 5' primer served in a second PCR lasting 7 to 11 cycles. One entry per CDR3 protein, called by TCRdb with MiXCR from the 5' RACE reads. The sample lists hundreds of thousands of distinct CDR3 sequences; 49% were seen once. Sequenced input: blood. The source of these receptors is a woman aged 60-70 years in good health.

The CDR3 DNA reads as TGTGCCAGCAGCTTAGCAAGGGGGGCCGGTTCACCCCTCCACTTT. Amino acids: CASSLARGAGSPLHF. The chain uses TRBV7-2 and TRBJ1-6, with a tentative D call TRBD1 (6 bases). The germline CDR1 and CDR2 sequences are SGHTA and FQGNSA. Trimming pared 0 bases from V and 9 bases from J, leaving 12 bases between. The CDR3 sequence is 15 residues long.

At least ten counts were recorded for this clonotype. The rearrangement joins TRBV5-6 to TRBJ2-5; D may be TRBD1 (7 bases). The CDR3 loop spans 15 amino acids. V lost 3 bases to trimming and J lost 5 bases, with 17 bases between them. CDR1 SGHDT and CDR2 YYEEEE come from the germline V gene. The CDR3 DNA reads TGTGCCAGCAGCTCTACAGGGGAGGTAGCGGAGACCCAGTACTTC. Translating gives CASSSTGEVAETQYF.

The CDR3 region has the DNA TGCGCCAGCAGCTTTTTTCCCTTACGGCCTTCTAGCACAGATACGCAGTATTTT. Protein sequence: CASSFFPLRPSSTDTQYF. J is TRBJ2-3 and V is TRBV5-1; D is undetermined. The length of the CDR3 is 18 residues. Trimming left V 2 bases short and J 0 bases short, with 19 bases between. Germline-derived CDR1 and CDR2 are SGHRS and YFSETQ. Together with reference TRBV5-1 and TRBJ2-3, the CDR3 gives the full variable domain: KAGVTQTPRYLIKTRGQQVTLSCSPISGHRSVSWYQQTPGQGLQFLFEYFSETQRNKGNFPGRFSGRQFSNSRSEMNVSTLELGDSALYLCASSFFPLRPSSTDTQYFGPGTRLTVL.

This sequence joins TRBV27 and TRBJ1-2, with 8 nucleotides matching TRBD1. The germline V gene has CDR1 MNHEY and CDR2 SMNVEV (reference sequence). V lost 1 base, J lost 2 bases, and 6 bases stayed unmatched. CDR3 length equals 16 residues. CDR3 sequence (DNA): TGTGCCAGCAGTTTATTGGGACAGGCGACGAACTATGGCTACACCTTC. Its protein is CASSLLGQATNYGYTF.

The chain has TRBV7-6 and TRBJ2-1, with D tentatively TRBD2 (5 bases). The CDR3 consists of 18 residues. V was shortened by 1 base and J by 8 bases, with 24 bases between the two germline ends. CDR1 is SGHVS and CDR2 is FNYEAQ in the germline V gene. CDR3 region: CASSLVYGLAASSHEQFF. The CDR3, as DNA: TGTGCCAGCAGCTTAGTTTACGGCCTAGCTGCTTCGAGCCATGAGCAGTTCTTC.

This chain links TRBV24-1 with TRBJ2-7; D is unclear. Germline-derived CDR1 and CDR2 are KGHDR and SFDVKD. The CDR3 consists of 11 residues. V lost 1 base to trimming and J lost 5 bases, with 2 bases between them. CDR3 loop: CATSDFNEQYF. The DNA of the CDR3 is TGTGCCACCAGTGATTTCAACGAGCAGTACTTC.